One and the same sample provided the 14 T cell receptor beta chains below, sequenced in a study of response to subunit inactivated influenza vaccine. TCRdb ran MiXCR on the RT-PCR reads and lists one entry per CDR3 protein. Of hundreds of thousands of distinct CDR3 sequences listed, 6.5% to 8% are singletons. Sequenced material: PBMCs from blood, taken around 25 months after vaccination. These receptor sequences come from a man between 50 and 75 years old who received an inactivated influenza vaccine.

The chain carries TRBV29-1 and TRBJ1-1; TRBD1 matches at 7 bases. This CDR3 is 17 amino acids long. V trimming: 7 bases; J trimming: 0 bases; junction bases outside the gene matches: 17. From germline, CDR1 is SQVTM and CDR2 ANQGSEA. This CDR3 is CSAVPYRGQLMNTEAFF. In DNA form, the CDR3 reads TGCAGCGCGGTACCGTATCGGGGACAGCTAATGAACACTGAAGCTTTCTTT.

This clonotype was counted between two and nine times. This chain links TRBV2 with TRBJ2-3; TRBD1 matches at 9 bases. Germline V gene lookup returns CDR1 SNHLY and CDR2 FYNNEI. J lost 0 bases, V lost 7 bases, and 17 bases had no gene match. The CDR3 contains 19 residues. In nucleotides, the CDR3 is TGTGCCAGCAATGGGGACAGGGCGTTATGGGGTCGGAGCACAGATACGCAGTATTTT. Translation: CASNGDRALWGRSTDTQYF.

There are many counts of this clonotype. The V gene is TRBV29-1, the J gene TRBJ2-1; D assignment may be TRBD1 or TRBD2 (7 bases each). Germline CDR1 SQVTM, CDR2 ANQGSEA. The length of the CDR3 is 18 residues. Trimming pared 0 bases from V and 5 bases from J, leaving 23 bases between. The CDR3 here is CSVEDGTEERLADNEQFF. The DNA of the CDR3 is TGCAGCGTTGAAGATGGGACAGAAGAGCGACTAGCCGACAATGAGCAGTTCTTC.

This clonotype was seen ten or more times. This rearrangement joins TRBV5-5 to TRBJ2-2, with D possibly being TRBD2 (5 bases). Between the trimmed V and J ends, which lost 0 bases and 2 bases, there was a span of 11 bases. The germline V gene has CDR1 SGHKS and CDR2 YYEKEE (reference sequence). The CDR3 is 16 residues long. CDR3: CASSLGGRRNTGELFF. Here the CDR3 DNA reads TGTGCCAGCAGCTTGGGAGGGCGCCGAAACACCGGGGAGCTGTTTTTT.

This clonotype was seen only a few times. The V call is TRBV19, the J call TRBJ2-1, with D hard to call. The CDR3 sequence is 15 residues long. Germline loops: CDR1 LNHDA, CDR2 SQIVND (reference sequence). The V gene lost 5 bases and the J gene lost 0 bases, with 11 bases spanning the gap. The CDR3 here is CASSQPYTSYNEQFF. CDR3 DNA sequence: TGTGCCAGTAGTCAACCCTATACCTCCTACAATGAGCAGTTCTTC.

J is TRBJ1-5 and V is TRBV19, with 9 bases aligning to TRBD1. Trimming cost V 6 bases and J 7 bases; bases outside gene matches: 7. Germline lookup yields CDR1 LNHDA and CDR2 SQIVND (reference sequence). The CDR3 is 14 amino acids. The CDR3 here is CASRQGAGYQPQHF. The DNA for the CDR3 is TGTGCCAGTAGACAGGGGGCGGGATACCAGCCCCAGCATTTT.

This clonotype was seen ten or more times. The chain carries TRBV25-1 and TRBJ2-1, with D possibly being TRBD1 or TRBD2 (5 bases each). Trimming cost V 3 bases and J 0 bases, with 9 bases left between them. The CDR3 has 15 residues. CDR1 and CDR2 from the germline V gene are MGHDK and SYGVNS. CDR3 in DNA: TGTGCCAGCAGTGAGGCAGGGAGCTCCTACAATGAGCAGTTCTTC. Translating gives CASSEAGSSYNEQFF.

The chain is built from TRBV7-7 and TRBJ2-1; TRBD2 matches 9 bases. In germline, CDR1 is SSHAT, CDR2 FNYEAQ (reference sequence). The V gene end was trimmed by 5 bases and the J gene end by 1 base; junction bases not matched to a gene: 9. This CDR3 has 17 residues. CDR3: CASSHRLAVGSYNEQFF. Written as DNA, the CDR3 is TGTGCCAGCAGCCACCGACTAGCGGTTGGGTCCTACAATGAGCAGTTCTTC.

Ten or more counts support this clonotype. This chain connects TRBV7-9 to TRBJ1-2; 10 bases are a match to TRBD1. Germline CDR1 and CDR2: SEHNR and FQNEAQ (reference sequence). With V trimmed by 6 bases and J by 4 bases, 14 bases remained unmatched. The CDR3 is 17 residues long. CDR3 sequence reads: CASRPPAGQGGSYGYTF. CDR3 nucleotides: TGTGCCAGCAGACCCCCAGCCGGACAGGGGGGTTCCTATGGCTACACCTTC.

This clonotype was seen more than once but under ten times. The CDR3 nucleotides are TGTGCCAGCGACCGCCAGGGGATCCACAATGAGCAGTTCTTC. Translation: CASDRQGIHNEQFF. The chain combines TRBV2 with TRBJ2-1; D may be TRBD1 (6 bases). The CDR3 is 14 residues long. CDR1 SNHLY and CDR2 FYNNEI come from the germline V gene. The V end was cut by 8 bases, the J end by 5 bases, with 16 bases between. The full variable domain, its missing parts supplied by reference TRBV2 and TRBJ2-1, is EPEVTQTPSHQVTQMGQEVILRCVPISNHLYFYWYRQILGQKVEFLVSFYNNEISEKSEIFDDQFSVERPDGSNFTLKIRSTKLEDSAMYFCASDRQGIHNEQFFGPGTRLTVL.

This clonotype was counted at least ten times. This chain's CDR3 is CASSYSWSYNEQFF. DNA for the CDR3: TGTGCCAGCAGTTACTCTTGGTCCTACAATGAGCAGTTCTTC. The J gene is TRBJ2-1, the V gene TRBV6-2 or TRBV6-3; unclear D gene. This CDR3 has 14 residues. Looked up from germline, CDR1 is MNHEY and CDR2 is SVGEGT. V was clipped by 0 bases and J by 1 base, with 4 bases between them.

This clonotype was recorded many times. This rearrangement joins TRBV20-1 to TRBJ2-3; 7 nucleotides match TRBD2. Germline lookup yields CDR1 DFQATT and CDR2 SNEGSKA (reference sequence). Germline trimming cut 3 bases from V and 2 bases from J; bases unmatched to any gene: 8. This CDR3 is built from 15 residues. The CDR3 bases are TGCAGTGCTAGTTTTTTGAGCGGGGTCACAGATACGCAGTATTTT. It yields the protein CSASFLSGVTDTQYF.

The chain joins TRBV6-6 to TRBJ1-1; D gene uncertain. CDR1 is MNHNY and CDR2 is SVGAGI in the germline V gene (reference sequence). The CDR3 has 13 residues. The germline V and J ends were trimmed by 7 bases and 8 bases, with 17 bases remaining between them. This chain's CDR3 is CASTPPLIGEAFF. The CDR3, as DNA: TGTGCCAGCACCCCGCCACTGATAGGGGAAGCTTTCTTT.

This clonotype was seen a handful of times. The CDR3 DNA sequence: TGTGCCAGCAGCTTCGGTATAGCCGGGGACAATGAGCAGTTCTTC. Protein product: CASSFGIAGDNEQFF. V and J are TRBV5-8 and TRBJ2-1; D is perhaps TRBD2 (5 bases). The CDR3 extends over 15 amino acids. Germline values: CDR1 SGHTS, CDR2 YDEGEE. The V end lost 2 bases, the J end lost 5 bases, and 14 bases lay between the germline ends.